This record concerns one TCR beta chain sequence. This sample was taken from a study of blood T cells in healthy people across ages. Total RNA, at least 6 micrograms per sample, was extracted from PBMCs. Using a J-beta primer mix together with a sample-barcoded 5' primer, a second PCR was run for roughly 7 to 12 cycles. TCRdb redid the calling of the 5' RACE reads with MiXCR, one entry per CDR3 protein. In the table there are about 900,000 distinct CDR3 sequences, about 62% of which are singletons. V was clipped by 4 bases and J by 3 bases, with 12 bases between them. The length of the CDR3 is 14 residues. The germline V gene has CDR1 ENHRY and CDR2 SYGVKD.

The sample consisted of blood. The origin of this receptor is a man aged 30-40 years in good health. This chain connects TRBV10-3 to TRBJ2-5; D call uncertain. As DNA, the CDR3 is TGTGCCATCAGTGGAAAGGTGTCGGAAGAGACCCAGTACTTC. It yields the protein CAISGKVSEETQYF.